These T cell receptor beta chains were read from a single sample in a study of T cell responses to AZD1222 COVID-19 vaccine. Produced via immunoSEQ multiplex PCR; TCRdb's table is partial and in-frame only. Among 100,000 to 150,000 clones, 80% to 90% were seen once, and the ten largest hold around 6%. Sequenced here: peripheral blood, sampled on day 0 of AZD1222 vaccination. The receptors were sampled from an adult in good health. The CDR3 runs from the conserved cysteine through the conserved F or W. The order of the fields is V gene, J gene, CDR3 protein.

TRBV6-4	TRBJ2-7	CASSPLDGAGRPWGRYEQYF
TRBV4-2	TRBJ1-1	CASSLGNRNTEAFF
TRBV5-8	TRBJ2-7	CASHKTGSYEQYF
TRBV3-1/TRBV3-2	TRBJ2-3	CASSRAGTSVPSTDTQYF
TRBV7-6	TRBJ2-3	CASSLGGLAGEDTQYF
TRBV12-3/TRBV12-4	TRBJ1-1	CASSLSPSLGAFF
TRBV6-5	TRBJ2-1	CASSYSYRGTNEQFF
TRBV27	TRBJ1-1	CASKEAEAFF
TRBV3-1/TRBV3-2	TRBJ1-2	CASSPTENNGYTF
TRBV7-9	TRBJ1-1	CASSTGLFEIAFF
TRBV6-4	TRBJ1-2	CASSDSRSRYYTF
TRBV4-1	TRBJ2-5	CASSQVGRVETQYF
TRBV23-1	TRBJ2-7	CASSALRRSSYEQYF
TRBV5-4	TRBJ1-1	CASSLGQAMNTEAFF
TRBV29-1	TRBJ2-3	CSGSGTPQYGTQYF
TRBV5-1	TRBJ1-5	CASSFGQGVEPQHF
TRBV5-8	TRBJ2-7	CASSFTSGHYEQYF
TRBV10-3	TRBJ1-5	CAISEGGDSQPQHF
TRBV11-3	TRBJ1-6	CASSLSGGASSPLHF
TRBV6-5	TRBJ2-7	CASSKDGTGGYEQYF
TRBV11-2	TRBJ1-1	CASSFFELGPSGTEAFF
TRBV4-2	TRBJ1-1	CASSQDQQRGTEAFF
TRBV12-3/TRBV12-4	TRBJ1-2	CASSLVRLYGYTF
TRBV25-1	TRBJ1-1	CASRRGVNTEAFF
TRBV12-3/TRBV12-4	TRBJ1-5	CASSLTGGKPQHF
TRBV19	TRBJ2-2	CASSIGGDGTGELFF
TRBV14	TRBJ2-7	CASSQPTGGFYEQYF
TRBV18	TRBJ2-5	CASSPLYSRGTETQYF
TRBV19	TRBJ1-1	CASSIVAQVNTEAFF
TRBV18	TRBJ2-7	CASSSGTNSYEQYF
TRBV4-2	TRBJ2-2	CPSSHDRGGLSGELFF
TRBV4-1	TRBJ1-3	CASSQGMDALGNTIYF
TRBV19	TRBJ1-2	CASSNPVIDYGYTF
TRBV6-5	TRBJ1-1	CASSSQLNTEAFF
TRBV6-5	TRBJ2-1	CASSYGSAGNENEQFF
TRBV10-2	TRBJ2-2	CASRTSGGTGELFF
TRBV6-5	TRBJ1-5	CASSYSRGYQPQHF